This T cell receptor beta chain was captured in a study of blood T cell repertoires in COVID-19. At the level of the study: PBMCs, B-cell-depleted T cells, or T cells provided the cDNA or gDNA that made up the material.

TCRdb's table, derived via immunoSEQ multiplex PCR, lists solely in-frame clones and lacks some. The table lists fewer than 250,000 clones, approximately 83% of them singletons. Trimming pared 5 bases from V and 4 bases from J, leaving 18 bases between. This CDR3 comprises 15 residues. Per germline, CDR1 SQVTM and CDR2 ANQGSEA. Sequencing used peripheral blood. The J gene is TRBJ2-1, the V gene TRBV29-1; D uncertain. This receptor was taken from a woman aged 35 to 49 with active or convalescent COVID-19. CDR3 protein: CSVPEAHHYYNEQFF. CDR3 coding DNA: TGCAGCGTTCCAGAGGCCCACCATTATTACAATGAGCAGTTCTTC.